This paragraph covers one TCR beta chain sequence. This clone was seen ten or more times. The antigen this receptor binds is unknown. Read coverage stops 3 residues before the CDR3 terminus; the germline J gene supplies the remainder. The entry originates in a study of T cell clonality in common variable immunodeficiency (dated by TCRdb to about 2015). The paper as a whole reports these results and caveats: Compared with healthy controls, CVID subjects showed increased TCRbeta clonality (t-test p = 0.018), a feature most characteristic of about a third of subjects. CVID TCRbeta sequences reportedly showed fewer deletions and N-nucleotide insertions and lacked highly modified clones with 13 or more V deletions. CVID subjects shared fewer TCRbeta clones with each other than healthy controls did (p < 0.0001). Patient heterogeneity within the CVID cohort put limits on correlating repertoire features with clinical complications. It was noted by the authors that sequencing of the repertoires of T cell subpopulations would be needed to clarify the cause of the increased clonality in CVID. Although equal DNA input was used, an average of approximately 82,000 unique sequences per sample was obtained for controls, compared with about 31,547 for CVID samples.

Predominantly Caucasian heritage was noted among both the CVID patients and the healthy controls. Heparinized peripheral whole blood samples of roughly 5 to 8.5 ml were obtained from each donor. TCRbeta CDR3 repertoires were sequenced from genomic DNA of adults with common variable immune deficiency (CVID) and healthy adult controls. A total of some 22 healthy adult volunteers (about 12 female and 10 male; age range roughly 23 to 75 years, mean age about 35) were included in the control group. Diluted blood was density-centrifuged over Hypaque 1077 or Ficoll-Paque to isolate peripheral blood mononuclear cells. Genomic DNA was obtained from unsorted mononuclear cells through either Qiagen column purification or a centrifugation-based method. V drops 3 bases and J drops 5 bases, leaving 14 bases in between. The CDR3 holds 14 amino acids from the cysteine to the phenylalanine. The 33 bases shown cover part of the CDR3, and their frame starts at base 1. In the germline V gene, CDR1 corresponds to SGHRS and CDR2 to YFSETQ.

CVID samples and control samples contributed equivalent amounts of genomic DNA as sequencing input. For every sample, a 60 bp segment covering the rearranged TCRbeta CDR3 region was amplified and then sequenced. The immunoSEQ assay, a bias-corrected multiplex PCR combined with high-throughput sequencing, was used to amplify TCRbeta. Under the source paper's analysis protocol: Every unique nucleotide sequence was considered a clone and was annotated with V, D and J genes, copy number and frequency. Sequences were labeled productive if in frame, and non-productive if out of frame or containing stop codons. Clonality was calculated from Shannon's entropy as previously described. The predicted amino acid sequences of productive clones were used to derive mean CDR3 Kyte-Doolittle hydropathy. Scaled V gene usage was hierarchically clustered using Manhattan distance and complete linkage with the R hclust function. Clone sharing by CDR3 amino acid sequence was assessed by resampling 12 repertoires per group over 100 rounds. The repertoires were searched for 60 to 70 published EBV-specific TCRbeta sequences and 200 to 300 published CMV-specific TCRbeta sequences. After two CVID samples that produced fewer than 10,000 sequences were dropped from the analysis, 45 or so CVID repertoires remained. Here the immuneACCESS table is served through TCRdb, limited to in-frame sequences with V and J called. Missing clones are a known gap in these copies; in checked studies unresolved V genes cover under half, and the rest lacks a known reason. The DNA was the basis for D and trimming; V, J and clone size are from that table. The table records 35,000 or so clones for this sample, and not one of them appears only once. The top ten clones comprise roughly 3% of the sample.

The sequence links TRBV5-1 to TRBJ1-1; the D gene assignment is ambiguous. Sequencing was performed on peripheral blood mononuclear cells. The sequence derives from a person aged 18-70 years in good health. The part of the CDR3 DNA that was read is TGCGCCAGCAGCTACGTTACTGATATGACTGAA. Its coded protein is CASSYVTDMTE. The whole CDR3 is CASSYVTDMTEAFF.